These 12 T cell receptor beta chains were sequenced from one sample in a study of OX40 agonist ivuxolimab in advanced cancers. Clones were sequenced by immunoSEQ multiplex PCR, and TCRdb holds only the in-frame ones, with some missing. There are 42,000 or so clones in the sample; approximately 78% occur only once, and roughly 2.5% lies in the top ten. This specimen consisted of CD4+ or CD8+ T cells sorted from blood, obtained in a trial of the OX40 agonist ivuxolimab. These TCRs come from an adult with an advanced solid tumor such as melanoma, head and neck, liver or kidney cancer.

The CDR3 sequence is CASTRGRGTEAFF. The CDR3 nucleotides are TGTGCCAGCACGAGGGGGCGCGGGACTGAAGCTTTCTTT. The rearrangement links TRBV2 to TRBJ1-1; 7 nucleotides agree with TRBD1. From germline, CDR1 is SNHLY and CDR2 FYNNEI. The CDR3 consists of 13 residues. Losses at the gene ends were 7 bases for V and 5 bases for J; bases not matched to a gene: 7.

The DNA for the CDR3 is TGTGCCAGCAGCTTACTCGCAGGGGAAGGAAACACCATATATTTT. Its translation: CASSLLAGEGNTIYF. The chain couples TRBV7-6 to TRBJ1-3; possible D gene TRBD1, 6 bases. Trimming removed 2 bases at V and 4 bases at J, with 12 bases between. CDR1 and CDR2 (germline): SGHVS, FNYEAQ. This CDR3 is built from 15 residues. The variable domain in full, completed from reference TRBV7-6 and TRBJ1-3, reads GAGVSQSPRYKVTKRGQDVALRCDPISGHVSLYWYRQALGQGPEFLTYFNYEAQQDKSGLPNDRFSAERPEGSISTLTIQRTEQRDSAMYRCASSLLAGEGNTIYFGEGSWLTVV.

The genes are TRBV5-6 and TRBJ2-7; D tentatively reads TRBD1 or TRBD2 (5 bases each). Germline loops: CDR1 SGHDT, CDR2 YYEEEE. The V and J ends lost 2 bases and 5 bases respectively, with 14 bases between them. The CDR3 sequence is 14 residues long. Here the CDR3 DNA reads TGTGCCAGCAGCTTTCGACAGACTACCCACGAGCAGTACTTC. Encoded protein: CASSFRQTTHEQYF.

The gene calls are TRBV6-4 and TRBJ1-2; maybe TRBD1 (6 bases). Germline CDR1 reads MRHNA; CDR2 reads SNTAGT. The CDR3 is 14 amino acids. The V and J ends lost 4 bases and 2 bases respectively, with 11 bases between them. The CDR3 coding sequence is TGTGCCAGCAGTGCGACAGGACTAAACTATGGCTACACCTTC. It translates to CASSATGLNYGYTF.

The chain uses TRBV4-1 and TRBJ2-1; 7 bases line up with TRBD2. The CDR3 contains 16 residues. Germline V gene sequence: CDR1 MGHRA, CDR2 YSYEKL. Germline trimming cut 1 base from V and 8 bases from J; bases unmatched to any gene: 11. The DNA of the CDR3 is TGCGCCAGCAGCCAAGGGGGAGGGGAGTCCGTCGATGAGCAGTTCTTC. Its translation is CASSQGGGESVDEQFF.

The chain links TRBV11-3 to TRBJ2-4; D may match TRBD1 or TRBD2 (5 bases each). In germline, CDR1 is SGHNT, CDR2 YENEEA. V lost 1 base to trimming and J lost 0 bases, with 7 bases between them. CDR3 size: 15 residues. The CDR3 is CASSLGGTAKNIQYF. For the CDR3, the DNA is TGTGCCAGCAGCTTAGGGGGGACAGCCAAAAACATTCAGTACTTC.

V and J are TRBV9 and TRBJ1-3; D unresolved. The V end was cut by 0 bases, the J end by 4 bases, with 8 bases between. The CDR3 runs to 14 residues. The germline CDR1 and CDR2 sequences are SGDLS and YYNGEE. CDR3 DNA sequence: TGTGCCAGCAGCGTAGATTTGATGGGAAACACCATATATTTT. Translating gives CASSVDLMGNTIYF.

V usage is TRBV7-2 and J usage is TRBJ2-1; 8 nucleotides align to TRBD2. V lost 0 bases, J lost 5 bases, and 3 bases stayed unmatched. The CDR3 has 15 residues. The germline CDR1 and CDR2 sequences are SGHTA and FQGNSA. CDR3 residues: CASSLAGLGNNEQFF. The CDR3 bases are TGTGCCAGCAGCTTAGCGGGACTAGGGAACAATGAGCAGTTCTTC.

The chain uses TRBV5-4 and TRBJ1-2; 7 bases line up with TRBD1. Germline V lookup: CDR1 SGHNT, CDR2 YYREEE (reference sequence). Trimming cost V 4 bases and J 7 bases; bases outside gene matches: 13. This CDR3 comprises 15 residues. CDR3 coding DNA: TGTGCCAGCAGCCTAAAACAGGGGTTTCAAGGTGGCTACACCTTC. It codes for CASSLKQGFQGGYTF.

CDR3 loop: CASSLARQGTAFF. DNA for the CDR3: TGTGCCAGCAGCTTGGCGAGACAGGGGACGGCTTTCTTT. The genes are TRBV7-9 and TRBJ1-1; 8 positions agree with TRBD1. The CDR3 sequence is 13 residues long. Trimming at V came to 3 bases and at J to 11 bases, leaving 8 bases not matched to a gene. The V gene's germline CDR1 is SEHNR and CDR2 FQNEAQ (reference sequence).

DNA for the CDR3: TGTGCCAGCAGCTTCCATAATGAGCAGTTCTTC. It translates to CASSFHNEQFF. V and J are TRBV11-2 and TRBJ2-1; the D is unclear. The germline V gene encodes CDR1 SGHAT and CDR2 FQNNGV. This CDR3 is 11 amino acids long. V was cut by 3 bases and J by 7 bases, with 4 bases left in between. The variable domain in full, completed from reference TRBV11-2 and TRBJ2-1, reads EAGVAQSPRYKIIEKRQSVAFWCNPISGHATLYWYQQILGQGPKLLIQFQNNGVVDDSQLPKDRFSAERLKGVDSTLKIQPAKLEDSAVYLCASSFHNEQFFGPGTRLTVL.

CDR3 DNA sequence: TGCGCCAGCAGCCCGAATGGACTAGGGGGCTACAATGAGCAGTTCTTC. It codes for CASSPNGLGGYNEQFF. The V call is TRBV5-1, the J call TRBJ2-1, with a possible D match to TRBD2 (7 bases). Trimming removed 4 bases from V and 3 bases from J, with 17 bases in between. The CDR3 is made up of 16 amino acids. The V gene's germline CDR1 is SGHRS and CDR2 YFSETQ.